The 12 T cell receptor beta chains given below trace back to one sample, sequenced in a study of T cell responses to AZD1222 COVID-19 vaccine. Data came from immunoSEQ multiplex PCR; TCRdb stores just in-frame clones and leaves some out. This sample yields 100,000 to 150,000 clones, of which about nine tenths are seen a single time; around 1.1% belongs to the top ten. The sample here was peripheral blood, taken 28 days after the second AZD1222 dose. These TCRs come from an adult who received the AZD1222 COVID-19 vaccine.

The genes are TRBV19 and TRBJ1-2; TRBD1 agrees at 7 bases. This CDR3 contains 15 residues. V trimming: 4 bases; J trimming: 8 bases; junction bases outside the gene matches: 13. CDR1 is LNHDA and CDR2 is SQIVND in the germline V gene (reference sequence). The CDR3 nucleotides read TGTGCCAGTAGTACAACGGGACAGACTCATGGAGGCTACACCTTC. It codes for CASSTTGQTHGGYTF.

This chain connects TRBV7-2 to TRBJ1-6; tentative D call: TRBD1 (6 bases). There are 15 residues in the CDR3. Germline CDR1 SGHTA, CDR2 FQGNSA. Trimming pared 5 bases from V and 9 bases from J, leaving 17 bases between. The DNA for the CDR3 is TGTGCCAGCAGCCCCTCCCCGACAGGAGGTTCACCCCTCCACTTT. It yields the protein CASSPSPTGGSPLHF. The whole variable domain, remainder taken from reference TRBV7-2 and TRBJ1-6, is GAGVSQSPSNKVTEKGKDVELRCDPISGHTALYWYRQSLGQGLEFLIYFQGNSAPDKSGLPSDRFSAERTGGSVSTLTIQRTQQEDSAVYLCASSPSPTGGSPLHFGNGTRLTVT.

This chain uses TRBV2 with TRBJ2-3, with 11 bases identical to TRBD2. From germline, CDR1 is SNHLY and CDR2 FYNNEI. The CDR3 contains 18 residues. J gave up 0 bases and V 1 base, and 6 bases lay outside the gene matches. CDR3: CASSEVLAGGGSTDTQYF. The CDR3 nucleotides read TGTGCCAGCAGTGAAGTGCTAGCGGGGGGCGGGAGCACAGATACGCAGTATTTT.

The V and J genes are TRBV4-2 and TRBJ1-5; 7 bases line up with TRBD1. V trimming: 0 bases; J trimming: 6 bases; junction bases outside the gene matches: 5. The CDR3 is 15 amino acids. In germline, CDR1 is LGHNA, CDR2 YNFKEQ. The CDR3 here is CASSQEANRGQPQHF. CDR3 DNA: TGTGCCAGCAGCCAAGAAGCCAACAGGGGTCAGCCCCAGCATTTT.

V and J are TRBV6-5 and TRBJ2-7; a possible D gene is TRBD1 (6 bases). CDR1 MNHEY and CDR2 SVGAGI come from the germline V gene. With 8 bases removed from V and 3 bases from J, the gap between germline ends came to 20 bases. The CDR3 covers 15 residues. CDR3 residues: CASGSPQLRGYEQYF. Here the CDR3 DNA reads TGTGCCAGCGGCTCCCCCCAACTCAGGGGCTACGAGCAGTACTTC.

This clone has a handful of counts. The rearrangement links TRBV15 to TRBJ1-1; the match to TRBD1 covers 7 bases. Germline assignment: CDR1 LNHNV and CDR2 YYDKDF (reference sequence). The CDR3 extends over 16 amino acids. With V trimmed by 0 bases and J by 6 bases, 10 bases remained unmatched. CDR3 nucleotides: TGTGCCACCAGCAGAGATCGGGCAGGGGGGAGCTCTGAAGCTTTCTTT. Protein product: CATSRDRAGGSSEAFF. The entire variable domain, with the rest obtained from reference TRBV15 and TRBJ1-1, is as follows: DAMVIQNPRYQVTQFGKPVTLSCSQTLNHNVMYWYQQKSSQAPKLLFHYYDKDFNNEADTPDNFQSRRPNTSFCFLDIRSPGLGDTAMYLCATSRDRAGGSSEAFFGQGTRLTVV.

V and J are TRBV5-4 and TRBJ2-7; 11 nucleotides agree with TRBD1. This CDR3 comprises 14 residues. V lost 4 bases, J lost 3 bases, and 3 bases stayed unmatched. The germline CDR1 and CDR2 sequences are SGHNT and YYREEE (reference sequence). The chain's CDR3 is CASSPGTGGYEQYF. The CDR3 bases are TGTGCCAGCAGCCCCGGGACAGGGGGCTACGAGCAGTACTTC.

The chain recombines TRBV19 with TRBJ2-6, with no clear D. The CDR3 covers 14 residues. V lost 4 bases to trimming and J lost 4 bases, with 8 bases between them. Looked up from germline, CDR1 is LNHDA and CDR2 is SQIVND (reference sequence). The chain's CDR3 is CASSTTYGANVLTF. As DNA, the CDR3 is TGTGCCAGTAGTACCACCTACGGGGCCAACGTCCTGACTTTC.

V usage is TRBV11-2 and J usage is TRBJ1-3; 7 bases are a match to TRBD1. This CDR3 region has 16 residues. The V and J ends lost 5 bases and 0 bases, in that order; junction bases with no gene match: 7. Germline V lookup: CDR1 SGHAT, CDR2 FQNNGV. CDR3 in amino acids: CASSMTGLLSGNTIYF. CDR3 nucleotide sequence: TGTGCCAGCAGCATGACAGGGCTCCTCTCTGGAAACACCATATATTTT.

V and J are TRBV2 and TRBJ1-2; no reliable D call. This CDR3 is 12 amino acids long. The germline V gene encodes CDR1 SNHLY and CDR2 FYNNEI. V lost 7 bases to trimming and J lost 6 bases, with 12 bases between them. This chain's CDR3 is CASNRGNDGYTF. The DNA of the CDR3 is TGTGCCAGCAATCGAGGGAACGATGGCTACACCTTC.

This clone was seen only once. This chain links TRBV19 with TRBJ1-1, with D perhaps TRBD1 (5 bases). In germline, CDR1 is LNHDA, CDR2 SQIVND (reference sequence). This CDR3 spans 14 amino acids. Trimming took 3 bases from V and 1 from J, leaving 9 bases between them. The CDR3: CASSIWDPNTEAFF. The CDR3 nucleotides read TGTGCCAGTAGTATTTGGGACCCGAACACTGAAGCTTTCTTT.

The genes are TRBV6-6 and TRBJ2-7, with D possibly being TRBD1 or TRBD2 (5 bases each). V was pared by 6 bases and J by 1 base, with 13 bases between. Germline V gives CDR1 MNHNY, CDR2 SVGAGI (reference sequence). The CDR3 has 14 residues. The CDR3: CASRAVGVSYEQYF. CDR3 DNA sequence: TGTGCCAGCAGGGCTGTGGGGGTGTCCTACGAGCAGTACTTC.